The 24 T cell receptor beta chains below come from one sample, sequenced in a study of cytomegalovirus exposure and HLA in healthy donors. The PCR ran on 60 Vbeta and 13 Jbeta primers. Repertoires were generated with immunoSEQ multiplex PCR, while TCRdb's copy carries only in-frame clones and drops some. The profile shows 95,000 to 100,000 clones, 75% to 80% of them singletons. Sequences were obtained from PBMCs. The receptors were sampled from a female donor in good health and CMV-seronegative.

This rearrangement joins TRBV5-1 to TRBJ2-5, with D possibly TRBD2 on 6 matching bases. Germline CDR1 reads SGHRS; CDR2 reads YFSETQ. This CDR3 is 15 amino acids long. The V and J ends lost 1 base and 4 bases respectively, with 14 bases between them. CDR3: CASSLSSNGGETQYF. CDR3 nucleotides: TGCGCCAGCAGCTTGAGCTCTAACGGGGGAGAGACCCAGTACTTC.

The chain carries TRBV19 and TRBJ1-6; possibly TRBD1 for D (6 bases). The germline V gene encodes CDR1 LNHDA and CDR2 SQIVND (reference sequence). The CDR3 spans 14 residues. Trimming pared 4 bases from V and 7 bases from J, leaving 11 bases between. CDR3 DNA sequence: TGTGCCAGTAGTACCGACAGGTCAAATTCACCCCTCCACTTT. Amino acids: CASSTDRSNSPLHF.

In DNA form, the CDR3 reads TGCGCCAGCACCTCTTGGACAGGGGACGGCTATGGCTACACCTTC. This gives the protein CASTSWTGDGYGYTF. This sequence joins TRBV5-1 and TRBJ1-2; 9 bases line up with TRBD1. CDR3 length equals 15 residues. Germline-derived CDR1 and CDR2 are SGHRS and YFSETQ. Germline trimming cut 6 bases from V and 4 bases from J; bases unmatched to any gene: 10.

The chain combines TRBV6-6 with TRBJ1-1; maybe TRBD1 (6 bases). V lost 10 bases, J lost 3 bases, and 18 bases lay in between. This CDR3 contains 14 residues. CDR1 and CDR2 from the germline V gene are MNHNY and SVGAGI (reference sequence). For the CDR3, the DNA is TGTGCCATCTATAGAGGGGACATAGACACTGAAGCTTTCTTT. Translation gives CAIYRGDIDTEAFF.

CDR3 region: CASSPGTQEQPQHF. The CDR3 DNA reads TGCGCCAGCAGCCCCGGGACACAAGAACAGCCCCAGCATTTT. The chain carries TRBV5-1 and TRBJ1-5, with D perhaps matching TRBD1 (6 bases). The V end lost 4 bases, the J end lost 7 bases, and 15 bases lay between the germline ends. CDR1 is SGHRS, CDR2 YFSETQ, per germline. CDR3 length: 14 residues.

The chain recombines TRBV27 with TRBJ2-7, with 12 bases lining up with TRBD2. There are 16 residues in the CDR3. J lost 3 bases, V lost 5 bases, and 8 bases had no gene match. The germline CDR1 and CDR2 sequences are MNHEY and SMNVEV (reference sequence). The CDR3 DNA follows: TGTGCCAGCAGTCCTCGGACTAGCGGGAAATACTACGAGCAGTACTTC. It is translated as CASSPRTSGKYYEQYF.

The J gene is TRBJ2-2, the V gene TRBV7-6, with a possible D match to TRBD2 (5 bases). Germline CDR1 and CDR2: SGHVS and FNYEAQ. V gave up 1 base and J gave up 4 bases, with 16 bases separating them. This CDR3 contains 17 residues. The CDR3 is CASSLVRLGGGTGELFF. DNA of the CDR3: TGTGCCAGCAGCTTAGTTCGTCTTGGAGGTGGCACCGGGGAGCTGTTTTTT.

The J gene is TRBJ1-2, the V gene TRBV4-3; weak D call: TRBD1 (5 bases). CDR3 length: 13 amino acids. Trimming took 4 bases from V and 4 from J, leaving 10 bases between them. Germline assignment: CDR1 LGHNA and CDR2 YSLEER. The DNA for the CDR3 is TGCGCCAGCAGCCTACGGCAGGGCTATGGCTACACCTTC. This sequence encodes CASSLRQGYGYTF.

This clone has just one count. This chain joins TRBV15 and TRBJ1-2, with 9 bases matching TRBD1. The V segment lost 3 bases and the J segment 4 bases; nucleotides outside the gene matches: 0. In germline, CDR1 is LNHNV, CDR2 YYDKDF (reference sequence). The CDR3 is made up of 13 amino acids. This CDR3 is CATSRDRGYGYTF. The CDR3 DNA reads TGTGCCACCAGCAGGGACAGGGGCTATGGCTACACCTTC.

Note on this clone: The same CDR3 can be traced to other DNA sequences in this sample. J is TRBJ2-7 and V is TRBV7-8, with TRBD2 matching over 11 bases. V was pared by 5 bases and J by 5 bases, with 5 bases of the junction left unmatched. The V gene's germline CDR1 is SGHVS and CDR2 FQNEAQ. There are 14 residues in the CDR3. CDR3 amino acids: CASSLGLAGDEQYF. In DNA form, the CDR3 reads TGTGCCAGCAGCCTAGGACTAGCGGGCGACGAGCAGTACTTC.

V gene TRBV27 combines with J gene TRBJ1-2; the match to TRBD1 covers 7 bases. Per germline, CDR1 MNHEY and CDR2 SMNVEV (reference sequence). Losses at the gene ends were 6 bases for V and 4 bases for J; bases not matched to a gene: 8. CDR3 length equals 14 residues. The CDR3 region is CASRISGTAYGYTF. The DNA of the CDR3 is TGTGCCAGCAGGATCTCCGGGACAGCCTATGGCTACACCTTC.

The chain links TRBV7-2 to TRBJ2-7, with 7 nucleotides matching TRBD1. J gave up 0 bases and V 3 bases, and 8 bases lay outside the gene matches. CDR1 SGHTA and CDR2 FQGNSA come from the germline V gene. There are 16 residues in the CDR3. The CDR3 nucleotides are TGTGCCAGCAGCTTCCAAGCGAGACAGGGCTCCTACGAGCAGTACTTC. This encodes CASSFQARQGSYEQYF.

The chain carries TRBV2 and TRBJ1-6; D is undetermined. V dropped 6 bases and J dropped 6 bases, with 9 bases sitting between them. The CDR3 has 13 residues. CDR1 is SNHLY and CDR2 is FYNNEI in the germline V gene. DNA for the CDR3: TGTGCCAGCAGCGAAACAGTTAATTCACCCCTCCACTTT. It is translated as CASSETVNSPLHF.

This clone was seen a few times. The gene calls are TRBV7-9 and TRBJ2-7; 9 nucleotides agree with TRBD1. This CDR3 has 15 residues. CDR1 and CDR2 from the germline V gene are SEHNR and FQNEAQ (reference sequence). The junction had 6 bases not matched to a gene; V was cut back by 5 bases and J by 1 base. The chain's CDR3 is CASSDQTGGSYEQYF. Here the CDR3 DNA reads TGTGCCAGCAGCGATCAGACAGGGGGTTCCTACGAGCAGTACTTC.

The rearrangement joins TRBV6-6 to TRBJ2-7, with unresolved D. CDR1 and CDR2 from the germline V gene are MNHNY and SVGAGI (reference sequence). The CDR3 spans 12 residues. V was pared by 5 bases and J by 6 bases, with 11 bases between. The chain's CDR3 is CASSPPIGEQYF. CDR3 sequence (DNA): TGTGCCAGCAGTCCGCCAATCGGCGAGCAGTACTTC.

The chain employs TRBV4-1 and TRBJ1-2; D remains ambiguous. The CDR3 is 15 amino acids. Germline V lookup: CDR1 MGHRA, CDR2 YSYEKL. V was cut by 1 base and J by 8 bases, with 17 bases left in between. CDR3 amino acids: CASSQGGSVWVGYTF. The CDR3 DNA reads as TGCGCCAGCAGCCAAGGAGGGAGTGTTTGGGTCGGCTACACCTTC.

With respect to this clone: Relative to the germline gene, one junction end is altered; a read error may explain this. The chain combines TRBV6-5 with TRBJ1-3; D gene uncertain. Germline CDR1 and CDR2: MNHEY and SVGAGI. This CDR3 spans 16 amino acids. The CDR3 protein is CASSNSPSGVGNTIYF. The CDR3 bases are TGTGCCAGCAGTAACTCACCCTCCGGGGTCGGAAACACCATATATTTT.

The CDR3 region is CATSTDRGYEQYF. DNA for the CDR3: TGTGCCACCAGCACCGACAGGGGCTACGAGCAGTACTTC. The chain links TRBV15 to TRBJ2-7, with 8 bases fitting TRBD1. Germline V lookup: CDR1 LNHNV, CDR2 YYDKDF (reference sequence). J gave up 3 bases and V 4 bases, and 2 bases lay outside the gene matches. This CDR3 spans 13 amino acids.

This chain joins TRBV15 and TRBJ1-5; TRBD1 aligns across 7 bases. CDR3 size: 19 residues. The ends lost 0 bases at V and 2 bases at J; junction bases unmatched: 13. Germline-derived CDR1 and CDR2 are LNHNV and YYDKDF (reference sequence). The CDR3 region is CATSRDGTADYYRNQPQHF. The DNA of the CDR3 is TGTGCCACCAGCAGAGACGGGACAGCAGACTATTATCGCAATCAGCCCCAGCATTTT. Full variable domain (missing parts from reference TRBV15 and TRBJ1-5): DAMVIQNPRYQVTQFGKPVTLSCSQTLNHNVMYWYQQKSSQAPKLLFHYYDKDFNNEADTPDNFQSRRPNTSFCFLDIRSPGLGDTAMYLCATSRDGTADYYRNQPQHFGDGTRLSIL.

The chain joins TRBV27 to TRBJ2-5; a possible D gene is TRBD1 (6 bases). The V gene's germline CDR1 is MNHEY and CDR2 SMNVEV (reference sequence). V lost 5 bases and J lost 6, with 16 bases in between. CDR3 size: 14 residues. The CDR3 protein is CASSPLQGRKTQYF. Written as DNA, the CDR3 is TGTGCCAGCAGTCCTTTACAGGGAAGAAAGACCCAGTACTTC.

For the CDR3, the DNA is TGTGCCAGCAGCTTAGATCGAGGCGGGGGGAGTGAGACCCAGTACTTC. Residues: CASSLDRGGGSETQYF. The chain carries TRBV11-2 and TRBJ2-5; the match to TRBD2 covers 8 bases. Germline values: CDR1 SGHAT, CDR2 FQNNGV. The CDR3 runs to 16 residues. V lost 0 bases to trimming and J lost 5 bases; unmatched junction nucleotides: 8. Full variable domain (remainder filled in from reference TRBV11-2 and TRBJ2-5): EAGVAQSPRYKIIEKRQSVAFWCNPISGHATLYWYQQILGQGPKLLIQFQNNGVVDDSQLPKDRFSAERLKGVDSTLKIQPAKLEDSAVYLCASSLDRGGGSETQYFGPGTRLLVL.

The chain links TRBV30 to TRBJ2-5, with 9 positions matching TRBD2. Germline V gene sequence: CDR1 GTSNPN, CDR2 SVGIG (reference sequence). CDR3 size: 16 residues. The trim removed 5 bases at V and 5 bases at J, leaving 15 bases unmatched. This CDR3 is CAWGGGWLAGYETQYF. As DNA, the CDR3 is TGTGCCTGGGGGGGCGGATGGCTAGCGGGGTATGAGACCCAGTACTTC.

The count of this clone is one. J is TRBJ1-2 and V is TRBV14, with TRBD1 matching 7 bases. After removal of 4 bases from V and 5 bases from J, the junction contained 7 bases not matched to a gene. The CDR3 covers 14 residues. Germline CDR1 and CDR2: SGHDN and FVKESK. The CDR3 sequence: CASSLRDSGYGYTF. The DNA for the CDR3 is TGTGCCAGCAGCCTTCGGGACAGTGGTTATGGCTACACCTTC. Filled out from reference TRBV14 and TRBJ1-2, the complete variable domain reads EAGVTQFPSHSVIEKGQTVTLRCDPISGHDNLYWYRRVMGKEIKFLLHFVKESKQDESGMPNNRFLAERTGGTYSTLKVQPAELEDSGVYFCASSLRDSGYGYTFGSGTRLTVV.

V and J are TRBV7-3 and TRBJ2-3, with D possibly TRBD2 on 5 matching bases. From germline, CDR1 is SGHTA and CDR2 FQGTGA. This CDR3 has 14 amino acids. The V end lost 2 bases, the J end lost 3 bases, and 9 bases lay between the germline ends. For the CDR3, the DNA is TGTGCCAGCAGCTTACGGTCGGGGACAGATACGCAGTATTTT. Amino acids: CASSLRSGTDTQYF.